The rows below give T cell receptor beta chains drawn from one sample of a study of T cell responses to AZD1222 COVID-19 vaccine. Repertoires were generated with immunoSEQ multiplex PCR, while TCRdb's copy carries only in-frame clones and drops some. The sample has about 140,000 clones; about 90% are singletons. The material sequenced was peripheral blood, taken 28 days after the second AZD1222 dose. The receptors stem from an adult who received the AZD1222 COVID-19 vaccine. CDR3s include the opening cysteine and the closing phenylalanine or tryptophan. Each record gives: V gene, clone size, J gene, D gene, CDR3 DNA, CDR3 protein. The D gene is left open where the match is weak. The size entry is marked missing in some rows and otherwise reads once, few, many or a size class.

TRBV28	-	TRBJ1-2	TRBD1	TGTGCCAGCAGAAGGACAGGGGGCTCGGGAGGCTACACCTTC	CASRRTGGSGGYTF
TRBV5-3	-	TRBJ1-5	TRBD1	TGTGCCAGAAGTTGTGACAGGGGGCGAGGTTGGGATCAGCCCCAGCATTTT	CARSCDRGRGWDQPQHF
TRBV4-1	-	TRBJ1-1	-	TGCGCCAGCAGCCAAGATCTAAGGCCGAGGGGATACACTGAAGCTTTCTTT	CASSQDLRPRGYTEAFF
TRBV5-6	-	TRBJ2-3	TRBD1	TGTGCCAGCAGCTTGGGACCGGGTCCCGGGACAGGTGAAGATACGCAGTATTTT	CASSLGPGPGTGEDTQYF
TRBV9	-	TRBJ1-1	-	TGTGCCAGCAGCGTAGGATCAACAGGGTACCCTGAAGCTTTCTTT	CASSVGSTGYPEAFF
TRBV18	-	TRBJ1-4	-	TGTGCCAGCTCACCCGGATGGGGCCAAAAACTGTTTTTT	CASSPGWGQKLFF
TRBV27	-	TRBJ1-6	-	TGTGCCAGCAGTTTTAACAGGAATTCACCCCTCCACTTT	CASSFNRNSPLHF
TRBV6-5	-	TRBJ1-6	-	TGTGCCAGCAGTTACTCCAATCGCGCAGGGAATTCACCCCTCCACTTT	CASSYSNRAGNSPLHF
TRBV6-5	-	TRBJ2-2	-	TGTGCCAGCAGTACAGGGAACTTTAGGACCGGGGAGCTGTTTTTT	CASSTGNFRTGELFF
TRBV11-3	-	TRBJ1-2	-	TGTGCCAGCAGCTTAGGAGGTTCTTATGGCTACACCTTC	CASSLGGSYGYTF
TRBV18	once	TRBJ1-2	-	TGTGCCAGCTCACCGTCCAATGGCTACACCTTC	CASSPSNGYTF
TRBV7-9	-	TRBJ1-2	TRBD1	TGTGCCAGCAGCCAAGGACAGGTCTATGGCTACACCTTC	CASSQGQVYGYTF
TRBV28	-	TRBJ1-2	-	TGTGCCAGCAGTTCCCCGGGGACGGGACCTAACTATGGCTACACCTTC	CASSSPGTGPNYGYTF
TRBV6-5	-	TRBJ1-4	-	TGTGCCACCCCTTCGTCACGTCATGAAAAACTGTTTTTT	CATPSSRHEKLFF
TRBV10-3	-	TRBJ2-7	TRBD1	TGTGCCATCAGGCCCACAGGGGCGAACGAGCAGTACTTC	CAIRPTGANEQYF
TRBV19	-	TRBJ1-5	-	TGTGCCAGTAGCAGGGGCCTGGCCTCCAATCAGCCCCAGCATTTT	CASSRGLASNQPQHF
TRBV5-1	-	TRBJ1-2	-	TGCGCCAGCAGCCCTGAGGGGGGCAGGGGCTATGGCTACACCTTC	CASSPEGGRGYGYTF
TRBV30	once	TRBJ1-4	-	TGTGCCTGGAGTGTAGCAGGGGAAGGGCGGACTAATGAAAAACTGTTTTTT	CAWSVAGEGRTNEKLFF
TRBV10-3	few	TRBJ2-7	-	TGTGCCATCAGTGAGTCCCCTCAAGTGACGGGGCTTTACGAGCAGTACTTC	CAISESPQVTGLYEQYF
TRBV6-6	-	TRBJ1-2	TRBD1	TGTGCCAGCAGTCGATCAGGACAGGGGGTTGGCTACACCTTC	CASSRSGQGVGYTF
TRBV7-2	-	TRBJ2-7	TRBD2	TGTGCCAGCAGTTCGACTAGCGGGGGGGCCGGGCAGTACTTC	CASSSTSGGAGQYF
TRBV28	-	TRBJ2-7	-	TGTGCCAGCAGCCCTAGTACAACCTACGAGCAGTACTTC	CASSPSTTYEQYF
TRBV5-1	-	TRBJ2-1	TRBD2	TGCGCCAGCAGCCGGGAGGCTAGCGGGGGCCAATACAATGAGCAGTTCTTC	CASSREASGGQYNEQFF
TRBV11-2	-	TRBJ1-1	-	TGTGCCAGCAGCTTAGCGGCAGTGCCGAACACTGAAGCTTTCTTT	CASSLAAVPNTEAFF
TRBV15	-	TRBJ1-6	-	TGTGCCACCAGCAGAGGTGATGACCCTTGGACACCCCTCCACTTT	CATSRGDDPWTPLHF
TRBV5-1	-	TRBJ1-6	-	TGCGCCAGCAGTAGCGGCGACACAGGGTCCAGGTCACCCCTCCACTTT	CASSSGDTGSRSPLHF
TRBV28	-	TRBJ2-3	TRBD2	TGTGCCAGCAAAAAGGGACTAGCGGCCACAGATACGCAGTATTTT	CASKKGLAATDTQYF
TRBV6-5	-	TRBJ2-3	TRBD2	TGTGCCAGCAGATCCGGGGGGGGCACAGATACGCAGTATTTT	CASRSGGGTDTQYF
TRBV19	-	TRBJ2-1	TRBD2	TGTGCCAGTAGTATAGATGGTAGCGGGAGAAATGAGCAGTTCTTC	CASSIDGSGRNEQFF
TRBV10-3	-	TRBJ2-3	TRBD2	TGTGCCATCAGTATAAGGACTAGCGGGGCCACAGATACGCAGTATTTT	CAISIRTSGATDTQYF
TRBV24-1	-	TRBJ2-1	-	TGTGCCACCAGTGATTTGAGAGGGGGAACCTACAATGAGCAGTTCTTC	CATSDLRGGTYNEQFF
TRBV12-3/TRBV12-4	-	TRBJ2-7	-	TGTGCCAGCAAGGGACCTACCTACGAGCAGTACTTC	CASKGPTYEQYF
TRBV30	once	TRBJ1-2	-	TGTGCCTGGAGTGTGGTAGGAACTCAAGGGGGCTACACCTTC	CAWSVVGTQGGYTF
TRBV6-5	-	TRBJ2-1	TRBD1	TGTGCCAGCACGATATGGACAGGGCTGAATGAGCAGTTCTTC	CASTIWTGLNEQFF
TRBV6-5	-	TRBJ1-1	TRBD1	TGTGCCAGCAGTACGACAGGGAGGTTCACTGAAGCTTTCTTT	CASSTTGRFTEAFF
TRBV7-2	many	TRBJ1-6	-	TGTGCCAGCAGCTTAGGGATGGGGTCGAATTCACCCCTCCACTTT	CASSLGMGSNSPLHF
TRBV9	once	TRBJ2-7	TRBD1	TGTGCCAGCAGCCCAACGACAGGGCACGAGCAGTACTTC	CASSPTTGHEQYF
TRBV28	-	TRBJ2-1	TRBD2	TGTGCCAGCAGTTTCCCCGGAGCGGGGGGCTCCTACAATGAGCAGTTCTTC	CASSFPGAGGSYNEQFF
TRBV7-9	-	TRBJ1-4	-	TGTGCCAGCAGTCCGGGACTGTCAAATGAAAAACTGTTTTTT	CASSPGLSNEKLFF
TRBV5-1	-	TRBJ1-2	TRBD1	TGCGCCAGCAGCTTGGCTCGGGACAGGGGAGATGGCTACACCTTC	CASSLARDRGDGYTF
TRBV6-5	-	TRBJ1-5	-	TGTGCCAGCAGACTAGACAAGTCCCAGCCCCAGCATTTT	CASRLDKSQPQHF
TRBV28	-	TRBJ2-7	-	TGTGCCAGTAAAATACCCGGGACACCATACGAGCAGTACTTC	CASKIPGTPYEQYF
TRBV5-5	once	TRBJ2-7	-	TGTGCCAGCAGCTTGAGGGTCCGGGGGCCCACCTACGAGCAGTACTTC	CASSLRVRGPTYEQYF
TRBV11-2	-	TRBJ2-3	-	TGTGCCAGCAGCCTAATGGGGGCTGGCCGACGCACAGATACGCAGTATTTT	CASSLMGAGRRTDTQYF
TRBV14	-	TRBJ2-3	-	TGTGCCAGCAGCCAACGGGTTTCCACAGATACGCAGTATTTT	CASSQRVSTDTQYF
TRBV19	-	TRBJ1-6	-	TGTGCCAGTAAACCCGGACAGAGCTATAATTCACCCCTCCACTTT	CASKPGQSYNSPLHF
TRBV7-9	-	TRBJ2-2	TRBD2	TGTGCCAGCAGCTTTCGGTTAGCGGGAAAGCGGAACACCGGGGAGCTGTTTTTT	CASSFRLAGKRNTGELFF
TRBV3-1/TRBV3-2	-	TRBJ2-6	TRBD2	TGTGCCAGCAGCCAAACACTAGCGGGGGGTGGGGCCAACGTCCTGACTTTC	CASSQTLAGGGANVLTF
TRBV7-9	-	TRBJ2-5	-	TGTGCCAGCAGCTTAAACAATGCAGGGCGGAAGACCCAGTACTTC	CASSLNNAGRKTQYF
TRBV5-8	-	TRBJ2-2	-	TGTGCCAGCAGCCGAAGGGCCTCCGCGAACACCGGGGAGCTGTTTTTT	CASSRRASANTGELFF
TRBV19	-	TRBJ1-1	-	TGTGCCAGTAGTATAGAAGGGACTCAGGGTGAAGCTTTCTTT	CASSIEGTQGEAFF
TRBV6-1	-	TRBJ1-6	-	TGTGCCAGCAGTGAAGTGTCCCCATCCAACTATAATTCACCCCTCCACTTT	CASSEVSPSNYNSPLHF
TRBV29-1	-	TRBJ1-2	-	TGCAGCGTTGCCGGTTACAGGAGTCGGTATGGCTACACCTTC	CSVAGYRSRYGYTF
TRBV4-1	-	TRBJ2-7	-	TGCGCCAGCAGCCAAACCGCCAAGGGGGGGGCCTACGAGCAGTACTTC	CASSQTAKGGAYEQYF